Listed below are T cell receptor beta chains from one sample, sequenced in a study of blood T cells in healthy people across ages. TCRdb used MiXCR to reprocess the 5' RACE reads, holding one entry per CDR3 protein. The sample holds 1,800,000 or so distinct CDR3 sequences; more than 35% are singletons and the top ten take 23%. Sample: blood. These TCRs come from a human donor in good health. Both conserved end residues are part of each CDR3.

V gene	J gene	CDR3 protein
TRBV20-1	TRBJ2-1	CSVLGGPYNEQFF
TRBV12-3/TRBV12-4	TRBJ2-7	CASSFGGQGLYEQYF
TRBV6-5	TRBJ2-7	CASSYSGGQIFKEQYF
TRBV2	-	CASTGRGFEQYF
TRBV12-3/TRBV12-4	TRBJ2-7	CASSLGGQWMEQYF
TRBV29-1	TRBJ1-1	CSVKTGEDTEAFF
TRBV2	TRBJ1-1	CASNVIDSTEAFF
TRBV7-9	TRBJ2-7	CASSLAVMAYDEQYF
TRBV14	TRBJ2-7	CASSLVTGAHEQYF
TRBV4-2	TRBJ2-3	CASSQGLAGGADTQYF
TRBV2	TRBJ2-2	CASTLHPNTGGLFF
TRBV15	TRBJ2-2	CATSSGTGTLNTGELFF